Each of the 22 T cell receptor beta chains below was sequenced from the same sample in a study of cytomegalovirus exposure and HLA in healthy donors. Researchers ran the PCR with 60 Vbeta and 13 Jbeta primers. Method: immunoSEQ multiplex PCR; TCRdb's copy keeps in-frame clones and lacks some. The sample contains around 210,000 clones, more than 70% of which appear only once. Sequenced input: PBMCs. Receptors were obtained from a boy aged 10-17 years in good health and CMV-seronegative.

The chain links TRBV27 to TRBJ2-5, with a weak D call TRBD2 (5 bases). CDR1 and CDR2 (germline): MNHEY, SMNVEV (reference sequence). CDR3 length: 15 amino acids. V lost 6 bases to trimming and J lost 4 bases, with 18 bases between them. CDR3 sequence (DNA): TGTGCCAGCAGATGGAGTAGAGGGCGGGCAGAGACCCAGTACTTC. It codes for CASRWSRGRAETQYF.

The rearrangement uses TRBV30 and TRBJ1-5, with D uncertain. In germline, CDR1 is GTSNPN, CDR2 SVGIG (reference sequence). The CDR3 is 14 residues long. Trimming left V 0 bases short and J 0 bases short, with 6 bases between. The CDR3 sequence: CAWSVGDSNQPQHF. The CDR3 DNA reads TGTGCCTGGAGTGTCGGGGATAGCAATCAGCCCCAGCATTTT.

This clone was recorded only once. This could be a read error, since a much larger clone is one nucleotide away. Other DNA sequences in the sample encode the same CDR3. The genes are TRBV7-6 and TRBJ1-1; D unresolved. Germline CDR1 is SGHVS and CDR2 is FNYEAQ. The CDR3 extends over 13 amino acids. The V and J ends lost 2 bases and 1 base respectively, with 5 bases between them. CDR3 protein: CASSLRGNTEAFF. CDR3 coding DNA: TGTGCCAGCAGCTTACGGGGGAACACTGAAGCTTTCTTT.

The rearrangement uses TRBV5-1 and TRBJ1-1; D ambiguous. The CDR3 has 15 amino acids. CDR1 and CDR2 (germline): SGHRS, YFSETQ. Trimming removed 2 bases at V and 6 bases at J, with 17 bases between. Written as DNA, the CDR3 is TGCGCCAGCAGCTTTGCGGGAAAGAAAATATCTGAAGCTTTCTTT. Translated, it gives CASSFAGKKISEAFF.

V gene TRBV6-6 combines with J gene TRBJ2-2; tentative D call: TRBD1 (6 bases). V lost 10 bases and J lost 8, with 14 bases in between. The CDR3 is 12 amino acids. From germline, CDR1 is MNHNY and CDR2 SVGAGI (reference sequence). The CDR3 region has the DNA TGTGCCATTAGCAGGGGATCAGGGGAGCTGTTTTTT. This sequence encodes CAISRGSGELFF.

The chain employs TRBV6-1 and TRBJ1-1; no clear D. V shed 7 bases and J shed 4 bases, with 13 bases lying between them. This CDR3 is built from 13 residues. Per the germline V gene, CDR1 is MNHNS and CDR2 is SASEGT. The CDR3 coding sequence is TGTGCCAGCACACAAGAGCGGGGCACTGAAGCTTTCTTT. It codes for CASTQERGTEAFF.

The chain employs TRBV6-6 and TRBJ2-3; 11 nucleotides agree with TRBD2. Germline values: CDR1 MNHNY, CDR2 SVGAGI (reference sequence). The ends lost 6 bases at V and 4 bases at J; junction bases unmatched: 6. The CDR3 extends over 15 amino acids. In DNA, the CDR3 is TGTGCCAGCAGATTAGCGGGGGGGTTCGCAGATACGCAGTATTTT. It yields the protein CASRLAGGFADTQYF.

The J gene is TRBJ2-7, the V gene TRBV10-3, with D possibly matching TRBD1 (5 bases). The V gene lost 0 bases and the J gene lost 4 bases, with 7 bases spanning the gap. The CDR3 consists of 13 residues. Germline CDR1 and CDR2: ENHRY and SYGVKD. CDR3 protein: CAISESRQYEQYF. The CDR3 DNA follows: TGTGCCATCAGTGAGTCGCGACAGTACGAGCAGTACTTC.

The CDR3 protein is CACYTTSYEQYF. The CDR3 DNA reads TGTGCCTGTTACACCACCTCCTACGAGCAGTACTTC. The V and J genes are TRBV30 and TRBJ2-7; D is undetermined. V was cut by 6 bases and J by 0 bases, with 9 bases left in between. CDR1 and CDR2 from the germline V gene are GTSNPN and SVGIG (reference sequence). This CDR3 is 12 amino acids long.

V gene TRBV5-6 combines with J gene TRBJ2-7; a weak D match, TRBD2 (5 bases). Trimming cost V 7 bases and J 2 bases, with 19 bases left between them. This CDR3 is built from 15 residues. The germline V gene has CDR1 SGHDT and CDR2 YYEEEE. CDR3 nucleotides: TGTGCCAGCGAACGGCGGGCAGGAACTCCCTACGAGCAGTACTTC. It is translated as CASERRAGTPYEQYF.

The chain joins TRBV28 to TRBJ2-7; TRBD2 agrees at 7 bases. The CDR3 is 15 amino acids. Unmatched junction bases numbered 5, after V lost 2 bases and J lost 1 base. Germline V gene lookup returns CDR1 MDHEN and CDR2 SYDVKM. DNA for the CDR3: TGTGCCAGCAGTTTAGGAGCGGGGATATCCTACGAGCAGTACTTC. It specifies CASSLGAGISYEQYF.

This clone came up a few times. This rearrangement joins TRBV7-9 to TRBJ1-2, with D perhaps TRBD1 (6 bases). Trimming left V 5 bases short and J 10 bases short, with 17 bases between. Germline CDR1 and CDR2: SEHNR and FQNEAQ (reference sequence). The CDR3 consists of 13 residues. The CDR3 DNA reads TGTGCCAGCAGCCACACGGGGGCGGGGGCCTACACCTTC. Translated: CASSHTGAGAYTF.

This sequence joins TRBV11-3 and TRBJ1-4; no definite D call. The ends were cut back, 8 bases at V and 6 bases at J, with 13 bases in the middle. Germline CDR1 and CDR2: SGHNT and YENEEA. The CDR3 is 13 residues long. The CDR3 spells CASSPFRDEKLFF. DNA for the CDR3: TGTGCCAGCTCTCCCTTTCGGGATGAAAAACTGTTTTTT.

The CDR3 is CASSTGDRGREYGYTF. For the CDR3, the DNA is TGTGCCAGTAGTACAGGGGACAGGGGGCGCGAGTATGGCTACACCTTC. V usage is TRBV19 and J usage is TRBJ1-2; the match to TRBD1 covers 12 bases. The CDR3 has 16 amino acids. Trimming at V came to 4 bases and at J to 5 bases, leaving 8 bases not matched to a gene. The germline V gene encodes CDR1 LNHDA and CDR2 SQIVND (reference sequence).

This clone has just one count. V usage is TRBV29-1 and J usage is TRBJ1-4, with D possibly being TRBD1 (5 bases). The CDR3 loop spans 18 amino acids. The V gene's germline CDR1 is SQVTM and CDR2 ANQGSEA. Trimming removed 4 bases from V and 0 bases from J, with 21 bases in between. The DNA of the CDR3 is TGCAGCGTTGTTCTGGGTAAAGGGGCTATTGCAACTAATGAAAAACTGTTTTTT. This gives the protein CSVVLGKGAIATNEKLFF.

This clone is medium-sized. The chain links TRBV6-4 to TRBJ2-1; 9 bases map to TRBD2. This CDR3 has 14 amino acids. Germline CDR1 reads MRHNA; CDR2 reads SNTAGT. The V segment lost 5 bases and the J segment 6 bases; nucleotides outside the gene matches: 5. As DNA, the CDR3 is TGTGCCAGCAGTCCTAGCGGGGAGGTCAATGAGCAGTTCTTC. Translated: CASSPSGEVNEQFF.

This chain joins TRBV29-1 and TRBJ2-4; possibly TRBD2 for D (5 bases). The CDR3 sequence is 16 residues long. The V and J ends lost 0 bases and 3 bases respectively, with 15 bases between them. Germline CDR1 reads SQVTM; CDR2 reads ANQGSEA. In DNA, the CDR3 is TGCAGCGTTGAAGATGGGCGGGCCGGAATCAAAAACATTCAGTACTTC. This gives the protein CSVEDGRAGIKNIQYF. The entire variable domain, with the rest obtained from reference TRBV29-1 and TRBJ2-4, is as follows: SAVISQKPSRDICQRGTSLTIQCQVDSQVTMMFWYRQQPGQSLTLIATANQGSEATYESGFVIDKFPISRPNLTFSTLTVSNMSPEDSSIYLCSVEDGRAGIKNIQYFGAGTRLSVL.

With regard to this clone: The junction does not match germline at one end; this may be a read error. The rearrangement joins TRBV6-1 to TRBJ2-3; TRBD2 matches 7 bases. Germline assignment: CDR1 MNHNS and CDR2 SASEGT. The CDR3 consists of 15 residues. CDR3 amino acids: CVSKNARGYTDTQYF. The CDR3 region has the DNA TGTGTCAGCAAGAACGCGCGGGGGTACACAGATACGCAGTATTTT.

The rearrangement uses TRBV27 and TRBJ1-1, with D perhaps matching TRBD1 (5 bases). The CDR3 loop spans 14 amino acids. Trimming removed 3 bases at V and 1 base at J, with 9 bases between. In germline, CDR1 is MNHEY, CDR2 SMNVEV (reference sequence). The CDR3 region is CASSFRQRNTEAFF. In DNA, the CDR3 is TGTGCCAGCAGTTTTCGACAGAGGAACACTGAAGCTTTCTTT.

This clone was found a few times. The V and J genes are TRBV5-1 and TRBJ2-1, with TRBD2 matching over 7 bases. Trimming cost V 0 bases and J 3 bases; bases outside gene matches: 6. The CDR3 extends over 16 amino acids. Germline V gives CDR1 SGHRS, CDR2 YFSETQ. This CDR3 is CASSLVSGASYNEQFF. DNA of the CDR3: TGCGCCAGCAGCTTGGTAAGCGGGGCTAGCTACAATGAGCAGTTCTTC.

The CDR3 DNA reads as TGTGCCAGCGGGGCAGGGGTCATAGCTGAAGCTTTCTTT. Encoded protein: CASGAGVIAEAFF. V gene TRBV7-9 combines with J gene TRBJ1-1; TRBD1 might be the D (6 bases). This CDR3 spans 13 amino acids. The V and J ends lost 8 bases and 6 bases respectively, with 16 bases between them. Germline assignment: CDR1 SEHNR and CDR2 FQNEAQ (reference sequence).

V usage is TRBV13 and J usage is TRBJ2-7; 14 nucleotides agree with TRBD2. Germline CDR1 and CDR2: PRHDT and FYEKMQ (reference sequence). The CDR3 consists of 15 residues. V gave up 6 bases and J gave up 4 bases; unmatched junction bases: 5. CDR3 protein: CASSGGLAGEYEQYF. CDR3 in DNA: TGTGCCAGCAGTGGGGGACTAGCGGGGGAATACGAGCAGTACTTC.